This entry is about one TCR beta chain. Its target is unknown. This entry comes from a study of CXCR3-negative and CXCR3-positive naive CD8 T cells. Study conclusions and caveats: For CXCR3-positive naive cells, TRB CDR3s were more hydrophobic than those of CXCR3-negative naive cells. Fresh PBMCs were used in most assays, and CXCR3 expression partially decreased after cryopreservation.

The CDR3 contains 16 residues. Germline V gene data show CDR1 as DFQATT and CDR2 as SNEGSKA (reference sequence). UMI-tagged TRB cDNA libraries were built via 5' RACE. TCRdb reprocessed the 5' RACE reads, with one entry per CDR3 protein and no DNA. The table counts roughly 61,000 distinct CDR3 sequences; more than 0.5% lies in the top ten. This receptor was identified in a human donor in good health. Some clones in this sample may be carry-over from other donors' samples. The sequencing sample was made of naive CXCR3+ CD8+ T cells from blood. Subset: CD45RO-CCR7+CD27+CD95- naive CD8+ T cells expressing CXCR3 (TNR3+). This rearrangement joins TRBV20-1 to TRBJ2-5; TCRdb selects TRBD2, and the lack of DNA leaves this call unchecked. CDR3: CSARDLRGRQGETQYF.